The 4 T cell receptor beta chains listed next were all sequenced from one sample in a study of OX40 agonist ivuxolimab in advanced cancers. Here immunoSEQ multiplex PCR was the method, and the copy in TCRdb shows in-frame clones only, minus some. The sample shows some 60,000 clones, about 83% of them seen only once. The sample in question was CD4+ or CD8+ T cells sorted from blood, obtained in a trial of the OX40 agonist ivuxolimab. The origin of the receptors is an adult with an advanced solid tumor such as melanoma, head and neck, liver or kidney cancer.

The chain recombines TRBV2 with TRBJ2-3; 8 bases are a match to TRBD2. The trim removed 4 bases at V and 1 base at J, leaving 10 bases unmatched. Looked up from germline, CDR1 is SNHLY and CDR2 is FYNNEI. The CDR3 is 17 residues long. CDR3 residues: CASSVLRGALGTDTQYF. In nucleotides, the CDR3 is TGTGCCAGCAGTGTGCTGCGGGGGGCCCTGGGCACAGATACGCAGTATTTT. Full variable domain (remainder filled in from reference TRBV2 and TRBJ2-3): EPEVTQTPSHQVTQMGQEVILRCVPISNHLYFYWYRQILGQKVEFLVSFYNNEISEKSEIFDDQFSVERPDGSNFTLKIRSTKLEDSAMYFCASSVLRGALGTDTQYFGPGTRLTVL.

The chain links TRBV6-1 to TRBJ1-1, with a possible D match to TRBD1 (6 bases). V lost 2 bases, J lost 2 bases, and 15 bases lay in between. The CDR3 runs to 16 residues. From germline, CDR1 is MNHNS and CDR2 SASEGT. DNA for the CDR3: TGTGCCAGCAGTGAAAGGGGGATAGGATTAAACACTGAAGCTTTCTTT. Its protein product is CASSERGIGLNTEAFF.

This sequence joins TRBV29-1 and TRBJ2-3; D is possibly TRBD1 (5 bases). Germline CDR1 SQVTM, CDR2 ANQGSEA. Trimming removed 4 bases at V and 2 bases at J, with 16 bases between. This CDR3 is built from 15 residues. The CDR3 bases are TGCAGCGTTGTCCCCTGGGGCGGAAACACAGATACGCAGTATTTT. Its protein is CSVVPWGGNTDTQYF.

The chain has TRBV7-8 and TRBJ2-7, with no clear D. Between the trimmed V and J ends, which lost 5 bases and 2 bases, there was a span of 16 bases. Germline V lookup: CDR1 SGHVS, CDR2 FQNEAQ. There are 15 residues in the CDR3. The CDR3 DNA follows: TGTGCCAGCAGCCAAAAAGGACGGTCCCCCTACGAGCAGTACTTC. This codes for CASSQKGRSPYEQYF.